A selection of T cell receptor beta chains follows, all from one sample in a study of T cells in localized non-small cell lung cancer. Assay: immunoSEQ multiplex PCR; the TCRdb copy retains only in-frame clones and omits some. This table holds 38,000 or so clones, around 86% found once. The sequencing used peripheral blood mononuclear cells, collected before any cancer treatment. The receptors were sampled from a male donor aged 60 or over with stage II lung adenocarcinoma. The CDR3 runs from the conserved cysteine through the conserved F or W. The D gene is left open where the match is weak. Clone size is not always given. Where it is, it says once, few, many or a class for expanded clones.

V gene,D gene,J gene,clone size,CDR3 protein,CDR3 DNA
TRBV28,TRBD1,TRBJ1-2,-,CASRAGGLTNYGYTF,TGTGCCAGCCGAGCAGGGGGCCTTACTAACTATGGCTACACCTTC
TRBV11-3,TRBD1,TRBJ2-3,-,CASSPGTGSRTDTQYF,TGTGCCAGCAGCCCGGGGACAGGGAGTCGTACAGATACGCAGTATTTT
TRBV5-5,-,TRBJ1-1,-,CASSLGQDTEAFF,TGTGCCAGCAGCTTGGGACAGGACACTGAAGCTTTCTTT
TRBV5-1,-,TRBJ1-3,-,CASSSTTGNTIYF,TGCGCCAGCAGCTCCACAACTGGAAACACCATATATTTT
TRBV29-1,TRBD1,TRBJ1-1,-,CSARDSHTEAFF,TGCAGCGCCCGGGACAGTCACACTGAAGCTTTCTTT
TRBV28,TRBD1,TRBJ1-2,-,CAGQRTGGNGYTF,TGTGCCGGACAGCGTACAGGGGGCAATGGCTACACCTTC
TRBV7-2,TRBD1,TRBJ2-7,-,CASSSRQGEYEQYF,TGTGCCAGCAGCTCCCGACAGGGGGAATACGAGCAGTACTTC
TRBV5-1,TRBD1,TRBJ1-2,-,CASSSMTGDLNYGYTF,TGCGCCAGCAGCAGCATGACAGGGGACCTTAACTATGGCTACACCTTC
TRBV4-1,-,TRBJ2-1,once,CASSFWPVGYNEQFF,TGCGCCAGCAGCTTTTGGCCCGTGGGCTACAATGAGCAGTTCTTC
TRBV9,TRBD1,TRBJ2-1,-,CASSSGQGGNEQFF,TGTGCCAGCAGCTCCGGACAGGGAGGCAATGAGCAGTTCTTC
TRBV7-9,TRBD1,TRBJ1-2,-,CASSPNGQGNGYTF,TGTGCCAGCAGCCCAAACGGACAGGGGAATGGCTACACCTTC
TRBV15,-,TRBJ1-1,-,CATSRDSRAFF,TGTGCCACCAGCAGAGATTCGCGGGCTTTCTTT
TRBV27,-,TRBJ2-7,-,CASRTHRSLEQYF,TGTGCCAGCAGAACCCACAGGTCCCTCGAGCAGTACTTC
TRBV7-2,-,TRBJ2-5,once,CASSFGYLETQYF,TGTGCCAGCAGCTTTGGATACTTAGAGACCCAGTACTTC
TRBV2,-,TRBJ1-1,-,CASTKGVPEAFF,TGTGCCAGCACAAAGGGAGTCCCTGAAGCTTTCTTT
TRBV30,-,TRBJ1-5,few,CAWSVGEPQHF,TGTGCCTGGAGTGTAGGGGAGCCCCAGCATTTT
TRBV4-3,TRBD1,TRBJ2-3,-,CASSRLTGTASTDTQYF,TGCGCCAGCAGCCGTTTAACCGGGACAGCAAGCACAGATACGCAGTATTTT
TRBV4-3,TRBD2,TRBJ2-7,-,CASSQELTSGVLISSSYEQYF,TGCGCCAGCAGCCAAGAGTTGACTAGCGGGGTCCTAATTTCCAGCTCCTACGAGCAGTACTTC
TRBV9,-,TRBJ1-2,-,CASSIDQGEGYTF,TGTGCCAGCAGCATAGATCAGGGTGAGGGCTACACCTTC
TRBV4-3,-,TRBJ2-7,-,CASSQEGRGTDEQYF,TGCGCCAGCAGCCAAGAAGGAAGGGGGACGGACGAGCAGTACTTC
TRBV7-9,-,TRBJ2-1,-,CASSIFTGYEQFF,TGTGCCAGCAGCATATTTACAGGCTATGAGCAGTTCTTC
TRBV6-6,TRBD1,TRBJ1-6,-,CASSSDRAGNSPLHF,TGTGCCAGCAGTTCCGACAGGGCGGGTAATTCACCCCTCCACTTT
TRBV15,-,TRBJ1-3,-,CATSRVPTASGNTIYF,TGTGCCACCAGCAGAGTACCAACGGCATCTGGAAACACCATATATTTT
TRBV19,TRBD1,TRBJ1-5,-,CASSIGQGANYQPQHF,TGTGCCAGTAGTATTGGGCAGGGGGCGAATTATCAGCCCCAGCATTTT
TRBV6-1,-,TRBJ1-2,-,CASSIDPLYGYTF,TGTGCCAGCAGCATAGACCCGCTCTATGGCTACACCTTC
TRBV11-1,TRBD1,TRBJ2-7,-,CASTQDRGPYEQYF,TGTGCCAGCACCCAAGACAGGGGGCCCTACGAGCAGTACTTC
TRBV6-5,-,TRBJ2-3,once,CATHETDTQYF,TGTGCCACTCATGAAACAGATACGCAGTATTTT
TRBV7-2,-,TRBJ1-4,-,CASSPLPGLNEKLFF,TGTGCCAGCAGCCCCCTCCCGGGCCTTAATGAAAAACTGTTTTTT
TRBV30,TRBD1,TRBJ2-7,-,CAWSVGQGAWQYF,TGTGCCTGGAGTGTGGGACAGGGGGCCTGGCAGTACTTC
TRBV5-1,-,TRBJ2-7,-,CASSLFSGAAYEQYF,TGCGCCAGCAGCTTATTCTCGGGGGCGGCCTACGAGCAGTACTTC
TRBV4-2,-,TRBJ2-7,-,CASSQAAGTYEQYF,TGTGCCAGCAGCCAAGCCGCAGGGACTTACGAGCAGTACTTC